A single sample is the source of the 26 T cell receptor beta chains below, sequenced in a study of Ad26.COV2.S vaccination and SARS-CoV-2 variants. The protocol was immunoSEQ multiplex PCR, while the TCRdb copy is restricted to in-frame clones and leaves out a portion. The sample contains 300,000 to 400,000 clones, more than 75% of which appear only once. Specified treatment: roughly 18 received Ad26.COV2.S at low or high dose, single or two shots; about 5 received placebo; per-sample allocation not given. Collection of samples fell on day 63 after the first vaccine or placebo injection. This sample comprised peripheral blood, obtained in a trial of Ad26.COV2.S vaccine versus placebo. The source of these receptors is a person aged 18-65 years who received the Ad26.COV2.S COVID-19 vaccine or a placebo.

The gene calls are TRBV5-4 and TRBJ2-5, with 10 bases aligning to TRBD2. Unmatched junction bases numbered 8, after V lost 4 bases and J lost 5 bases. In germline, CDR1 is SGHNT, CDR2 YYREEE (reference sequence). The CDR3 is 15 residues long. The CDR3 nucleotides read TGTGCCAGCAGCCTCGTTAGCGGGGGGCCGGAGACCCAGTACTTC. Translation: CASSLVSGGPETQYF.

The V gene is TRBV5-4, the J gene TRBJ1-1; D gene unclear. The V and J ends lost 1 base and 4 bases respectively, with 11 bases between them. Germline V lookup: CDR1 SGHNT, CDR2 YYREEE (reference sequence). The CDR3 loop spans 14 amino acids. The CDR3 spells CASSLSGRTTEAFF. In DNA, the CDR3 is TGTGCCAGCAGCTTGTCGGGTAGGACCACTGAAGCTTTCTTT.

A word on this clone: This clone may be a read error of a much larger clone one base away. The chain has TRBV3-1 (or the pseudogene TRBV3-2) and TRBJ2-7; D not resolved. Trimming removed 1 base from V and 6 bases from J, with 1 base in between. Germline CDR1 reads LGHDT; CDR2 reads YNNKEL (reference sequence). The length of the CDR3 is 10 residues. CDR3 sequence: CASSQGEQYF. CDR3 bases: TGTGCCAGCAGCCAAGGCGAGCAGTACTTC.

The J gene is TRBJ2-3, the V gene TRBV19; possible D gene TRBD1, 6 bases. In germline, CDR1 is LNHDA, CDR2 SQIVND (reference sequence). The CDR3 loop spans 14 amino acids. The V end lost 1 base, the J end lost 3 bases, and 8 bases lay between the germline ends. DNA for the CDR3: TGTGCCAGTAGTATAGCCACAGGGACAGATACGCAGTATTTT. Its protein product is CASSIATGTDTQYF.

J is TRBJ2-7 and V is TRBV30, with D perhaps TRBD1 (5 bases). The CDR3 contains 13 residues. V lost 5 bases to trimming and J lost 0 bases, with 11 bases between them. Germline V gene sequence: CDR1 GTSNPN, CDR2 SVGIG (reference sequence). In nucleotides, the CDR3 is TGTGCCTGGCAGGGCGGCGCCTCCTACGAGCAGTACTTC. Its translation is CAWQGGASYEQYF.

The chain is built from TRBV13 and TRBJ1-1; D unclear. Germline lookup yields CDR1 PRHDT and CDR2 FYEKMQ (reference sequence). The CDR3 runs to 12 residues. The chain's CDR3 is CASAQENTEAFF. The CDR3 nucleotides are TGTGCATCTGCGCAGGAGAACACTGAAGCTTTCTTT.

This clone has just a few counts. The rearrangement joins TRBV7-8 to TRBJ2-2; D unresolved. Trimming took 5 bases from V and 5 from J, leaving 18 bases between them. This CDR3 is built from 16 residues. In germline, CDR1 is SGHVS, CDR2 FQNEAQ. This chain's CDR3 is CASSPPIRRVTGELFF. In DNA form, the CDR3 reads TGTGCCAGCAGCCCCCCCATCCGTAGAGTGACCGGGGAGCTGTTTTTT.

This sequence joins TRBV6-1 and TRBJ1-1; the D gene is possibly TRBD1 (6 bases). The CDR3 has 16 residues. Germline CDR1 and CDR2: MNHNS and SASEGT. Trimming stripped 4 bases from V and 5 bases from J, with 20 bases between. In DNA, the CDR3 is TGTGCCAGCAGTGCAATAACAGCGTTGGGGACAACTGAAGCTTTCTTT. This encodes CASSAITALGTTEAFF.

The gene calls are TRBV7-2 and TRBJ1-1; D is possibly TRBD1 (5 bases). Germline assignment: CDR1 SGHTA and CDR2 FQGNSA. CDR3 length: 13 amino acids. V lost 8 bases and J lost 2, with 12 bases in between. The CDR3 DNA follows: TGTGCCAGCGGTGACAGACCTAACACTGAAGCTTTCTTT. Translated: CASGDRPNTEAFF.

The V and J genes are TRBV3-1 (or the pseudogene TRBV3-2) and TRBJ2-2; 10 bases are a match to TRBD2. V was pared by 0 bases and J by 7 bases, with 8 bases of the junction left unmatched. The CDR3 has 17 residues. Germline CDR1 LGHDT, CDR2 YNNKEL (reference sequence). For the CDR3, the DNA is TGTGCCAGCAGCCAAGATTTGGGAAGCGGGGGGGTCGGGGAGCTGTTTTTT. As protein: CASSQDLGSGGVGELFF.

The V gene is TRBV3-1 (or the pseudogene TRBV3-2), the J gene TRBJ1-3; no reliable D call. The germline gives CDR1 LGHDT, CDR2 YNNKEL (reference sequence). The length of the CDR3 is 14 residues. The V end lost 3 bases, the J end lost 0 bases, and 6 bases lay between the germline ends. In nucleotides, the CDR3 is TGTGCCAGCAGCCAGTTAGCCTCTGGAAACACCATATATTTT. It codes for CASSQLASGNTIYF.

This sequence joins TRBV5-1 and TRBJ1-2; maybe TRBD1 (6 bases). Germline lookup yields CDR1 SGHRS and CDR2 YFSETQ. V was pared by 2 bases and J by 7 bases, with 12 bases between. The CDR3 extends over 13 amino acids. The chain's CDR3 is CASSLQQGTGYTF. The CDR3 DNA sequence: TGCGCCAGCAGCTTACAACAGGGTACTGGCTACACCTTC.

V gene TRBV7-8 combines with J gene TRBJ2-7, with TRBD1 matching 11 bases. The CDR3 contains 17 residues. After removal of 2 bases from V and 2 bases from J, the junction contained 8 bases not matched to a gene. Looked up from germline, CDR1 is SGHVS and CDR2 is FQNEAQ. CDR3 sequence reads: CASSLSEPGQGAYEQYF. DNA of the CDR3: TGTGCCAGCAGCTTATCCGAGCCGGGACAGGGGGCCTACGAGCAGTACTTC.

The chain is built from TRBV7-9 and TRBJ1-2, with D possibly being TRBD1 (5 bases). The CDR3 covers 16 residues. V dropped 5 bases and J dropped 5 bases, with 21 bases sitting between them. Per germline, CDR1 SEHNR and CDR2 FQNEAQ (reference sequence). The DNA of the CDR3 is TGTGCCAGCAGCCCAGGACGGGGGGGAAACCAATATGGCTACACCTTC. Encoded protein: CASSPGRGGNQYGYTF.

The V gene is TRBV4-1, the J gene TRBJ2-4; TRBD1 matches 7 bases. The CDR3 is 16 amino acids. The junction had 7 bases not matched to a gene; V was cut back by 2 bases and J by 3 bases. CDR1 is MGHRA and CDR2 is YSYEKL in the germline V gene. CDR3 loop: CASSQNPQGVKNIQYF. DNA for the CDR3: TGCGCCAGCAGCCAAAACCCTCAGGGGGTCAAAAACATTCAGTACTTC.

The chain uses TRBV7-8 and TRBJ2-7, with 7 positions matching TRBD1. This CDR3 contains 15 residues. The V segment lost 3 bases and the J segment 0 bases; nucleotides outside the gene matches: 5. Germline V CDR1 and CDR2: SGHVS, FQNEAQ. The CDR3 sequence is CASSLTTGISYEQYF. For the CDR3, the DNA is TGTGCCAGCAGCTTGACGACAGGGATCTCCTACGAGCAGTACTTC.

The rearrangement uses TRBV6-5 and TRBJ1-5; the D gene is possibly TRBD1 (5 bases). V lost 5 bases to trimming and J lost 3 bases, with 8 bases between them. The CDR3 covers 13 residues. Germline values: CDR1 MNHEY, CDR2 SVGAGI. In DNA form, the CDR3 reads TGTGCCAGCAGTCGGACACCCAATCAGCCCCAGCATTTT. Protein product: CASSRTPNQPQHF.

The chain uses TRBV6-2 or TRBV6-3 and TRBJ2-5; weak D call: TRBD1 (5 bases). Germline-derived CDR1 and CDR2 are MNHEY and SVGEGT. This CDR3 region has 15 residues. V shed 8 bases and J shed 0 bases, with 16 bases lying between them. CDR3 nucleotides: TGTGCCAGCTGTTGGCTGTTGGACAACCAAGAGACCCAGTACTTC. Translation: CASCWLLDNQETQYF.

There are a few counts of this clone. Other DNA sequences in this sample translate to the same CDR3. This chain uses TRBV15 with TRBJ1-1; D call uncertain. Germline values: CDR1 LNHNV, CDR2 YYDKDF (reference sequence). The CDR3 is made up of 12 amino acids. V was clipped by 1 base and J by 0 bases, with 0 bases between them. The CDR3 loop is CATSRVNTEAFF. For the CDR3, the DNA is TGTGCCACCAGCAGAGTGAACACTGAAGCTTTCTTT.

This chain connects TRBV19 to TRBJ1-5; the D is unclear. V lost 1 base, J lost 3 bases, and 10 bases lay in between. Germline V gene lookup returns CDR1 LNHDA and CDR2 SQIVND (reference sequence). This CDR3 region has 15 residues. This chain's CDR3 is CASSIGAAFNQPQHF. In nucleotides, the CDR3 is TGTGCCAGTAGTATAGGGGCAGCATTCAATCAGCCCCAGCATTTT.

This CDR3 is CASSPGLAGNNNEQFF. DNA for the CDR3: TGCGCCAGCAGCCCGGGACTAGCGGGAAACAACAATGAGCAGTTCTTC. The V call is TRBV5-1, the J call TRBJ2-1; TRBD2 agrees at 13 bases. From germline, CDR1 is SGHRS and CDR2 YFSETQ. V lost 4 bases, J lost 5 bases, and 6 bases stayed unmatched. The CDR3 runs to 16 residues.

The chain couples TRBV9 to TRBJ2-3; 9 bases agree with TRBD2. Trimming took 4 bases from V and 3 from J; bases not matched to a gene: 6. Looked up from germline, CDR1 is SGDLS and CDR2 is YYNGEE. CDR3 length: 15 residues. The CDR3 DNA reads as TGTGCCAGCAGCTTAAGACTAGCGGTTACAGATACGCAGTATTTT. It translates to CASSLRLAVTDTQYF.

The chain employs TRBV4-1 and TRBJ2-7; 8 positions agree with TRBD1. The germline V gene has CDR1 MGHRA and CDR2 YSYEKL. The CDR3 is made up of 15 amino acids. J was trimmed by 5 bases and V by 2 bases; bases with no gene match: 8. CDR3 in amino acids: CASSQPRTGTNEQYF. The CDR3 region has the DNA TGCGCCAGCAGCCAACCGAGGACAGGGACGAACGAGCAGTACTTC.

The chain combines TRBV6-6 with TRBJ1-6; D ambiguous. V was cut by 8 bases and J by 8 bases, with 13 bases left in between. The CDR3 is 13 residues long. The germline V gene has CDR1 MNHNY and CDR2 SVGAGI (reference sequence). The CDR3 sequence: CASCDSWDSPLHF. The CDR3 nucleotides read TGTGCCAGCTGCGATTCGTGGGATTCACCCCTCCACTTT.

This clone was seen only once. J is TRBJ1-2 and V is TRBV19; 10 positions agree with TRBD1. Germline V gene data show CDR1 as LNHDA and CDR2 as SQIVND (reference sequence). The CDR3 spans 16 residues. V was pared by 5 bases and J by 3 bases, with 9 bases of the junction left unmatched. CDR3 coding DNA: TGTGCCAGTAGTCCGGACAGGGGGGGTAATTACTATGGCTACACCTTC. Translated: CASSPDRGGNYYGYTF.

The V and J genes are TRBV5-4 and TRBJ2-5; TRBD2 aligns across 12 bases. The V and J ends lost 4 bases and 4 bases, in that order; junction bases with no gene match: 11. Germline CDR1 and CDR2: SGHNT and YYREEE (reference sequence). The CDR3 covers 17 residues. The CDR3, as DNA: TGTGCCAGCAGCCTCCCACTAGCGGGGGGTACAATAGAGACCCAGTACTTC. This codes for CASSLPLAGGTIETQYF. The full variable domain, rest sourced from reference TRBV5-4 and TRBJ2-5, is ETGVTQSPTHLIKTRGQQVTLRCSSQSGHNTVSWYQQALGQGPQFIFQYYREEENGRGNFPPRFSGLQFPNYSSELNVNALELDDSALYLCASSLPLAGGTIETQYFGPGTRLLVL.